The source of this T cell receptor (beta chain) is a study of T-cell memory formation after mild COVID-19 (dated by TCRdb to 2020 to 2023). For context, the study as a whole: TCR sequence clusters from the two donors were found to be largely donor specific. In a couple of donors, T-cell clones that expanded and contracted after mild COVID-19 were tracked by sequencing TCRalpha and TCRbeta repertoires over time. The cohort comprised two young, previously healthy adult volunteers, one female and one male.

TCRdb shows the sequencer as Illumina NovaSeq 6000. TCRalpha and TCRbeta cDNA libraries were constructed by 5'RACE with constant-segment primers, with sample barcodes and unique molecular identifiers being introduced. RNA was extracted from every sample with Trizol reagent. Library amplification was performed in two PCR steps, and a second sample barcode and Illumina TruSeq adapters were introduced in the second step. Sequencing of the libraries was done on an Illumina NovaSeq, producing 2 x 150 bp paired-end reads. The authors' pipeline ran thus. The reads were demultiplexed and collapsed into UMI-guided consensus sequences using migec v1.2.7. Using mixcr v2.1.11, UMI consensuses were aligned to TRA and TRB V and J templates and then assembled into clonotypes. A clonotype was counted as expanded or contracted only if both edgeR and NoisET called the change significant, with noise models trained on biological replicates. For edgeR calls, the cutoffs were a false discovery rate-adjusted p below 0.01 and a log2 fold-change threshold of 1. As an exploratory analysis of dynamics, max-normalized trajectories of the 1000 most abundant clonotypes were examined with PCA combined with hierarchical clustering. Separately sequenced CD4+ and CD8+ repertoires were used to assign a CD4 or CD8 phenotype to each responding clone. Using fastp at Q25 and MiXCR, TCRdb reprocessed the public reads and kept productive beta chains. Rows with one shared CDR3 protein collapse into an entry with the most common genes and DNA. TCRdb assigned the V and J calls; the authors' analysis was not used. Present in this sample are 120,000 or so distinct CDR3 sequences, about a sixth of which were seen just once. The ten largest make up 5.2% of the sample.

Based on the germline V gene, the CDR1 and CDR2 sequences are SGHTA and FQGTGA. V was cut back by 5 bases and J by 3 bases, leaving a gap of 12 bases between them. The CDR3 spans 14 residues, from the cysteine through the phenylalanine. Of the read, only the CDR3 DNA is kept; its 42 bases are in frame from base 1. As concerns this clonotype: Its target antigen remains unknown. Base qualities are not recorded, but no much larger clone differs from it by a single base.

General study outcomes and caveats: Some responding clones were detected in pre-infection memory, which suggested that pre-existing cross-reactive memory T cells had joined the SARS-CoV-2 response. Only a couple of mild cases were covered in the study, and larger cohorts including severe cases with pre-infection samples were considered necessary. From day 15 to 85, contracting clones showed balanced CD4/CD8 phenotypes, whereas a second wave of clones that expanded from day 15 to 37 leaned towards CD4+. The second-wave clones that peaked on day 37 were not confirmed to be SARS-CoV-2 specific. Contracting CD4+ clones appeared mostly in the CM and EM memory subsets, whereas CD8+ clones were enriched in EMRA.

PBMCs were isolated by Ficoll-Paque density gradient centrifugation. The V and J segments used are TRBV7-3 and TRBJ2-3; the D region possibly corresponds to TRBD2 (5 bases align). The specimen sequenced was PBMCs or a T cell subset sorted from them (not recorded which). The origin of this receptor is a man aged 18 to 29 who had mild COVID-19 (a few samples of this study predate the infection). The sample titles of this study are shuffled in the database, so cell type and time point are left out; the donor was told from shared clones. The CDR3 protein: CASSDPGGTDTQYF. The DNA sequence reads TGTGCCAGCAGCGACCCGGGCGGGACAGATACGCAGTATTTT.